The rows below give T cell receptor beta chains drawn from one sample of a study of cytomegalovirus exposure and HLA in healthy donors. Some clones are missing from TCRdb's copy, which holds only in-frame ones; the method was immunoSEQ multiplex PCR. This sample has around 50,000 clones; 80% occur once, and the top ten carry approximately 7.6%. Sequenced input: PBMCs. These receptors all stem from a young man in good health and CMV-seropositive. CDR3s include the opening cysteine and the closing phenylalanine or tryptophan. D genes are given only for firm matches. Clone size is not always given. Where it is, it says once, few, many or a class for expanded clones.

TRBD1,once,TRBV5-1,TRBJ1-4,CASSLETGGNEKLFF,TGCGCCAGCAGCTTGGAAACAGGGGGCAATGAAAAACTGTTTTTT
.,.,TRBV2,TRBJ1-5,CASSAGPKSNQPQHF,TGTGCCAGCAGCGCGGGTCCTAAGAGCAATCAGCCCCAGCATTTT
TRBD1,.,TRBV7-8,TRBJ1-1,CASSSATGKTAEAFF,TGTGCCAGCAGCTCGGCGACAGGGAAGACGGCTGAAGCTTTCTTT
TRBD1,.,TRBV11-2,TRBJ1-4,CASSLRTGFNEKLFF,TGTGCCAGCAGCTTACGGACAGGGTTTAATGAAAAACTGTTTTTT
.,once,TRBV5-1,TRBJ1-2,CASSLETGTHGYTF,TGCGCCAGCAGCTTGGAGACAGGCACCCATGGCTACACCTTC
TRBD2,once,TRBV6-1,TRBJ2-3,CASSEGGLAGGTYTQYF,TGTGCCAGCAGTGAAGGGGGACTAGCGGGGGGGACATATACGCAGTATTTT
.,.,TRBV6-5,TRBJ2-7,CASSYSGQGSYEQYF,TGTGCCAGCAGTTACAGCGGGCAGGGATCCTACGAGCAGTACTTC
TRBD1,.,TRBV5-4,TRBJ1-1,CASSFPQGENTEAFF,TGTGCCAGCAGCTTCCCCCAGGGGGAGAACACTGAAGCTTTCTTT
.,.,TRBV19,TRBJ2-3,CASSNGGADTQYF,TGTGCCAGTAGTAATGGGGGCGCAGATACGCAGTATTTT
.,.,TRBV7-9,TRBJ1-2,CASSLEQGRGYTF,TGTGCCAGCAGCTTAGAACAGGGCCGCGGCTACACCTTC
TRBD1,.,TRBV2,TRBJ1-1,CASTIQGAKRAFF,TGTGCCAGCACTATACAGGGGGCAAAGCGAGCTTTCTTT
.,once,TRBV5-1,TRBJ2-3,CASSLQDFTDTQYF,TGCGCCAGCAGCCTCCAGGATTTCACAGATACGCAGTATTTT
.,few,TRBV27,TRBJ2-3,CASTLQGTDTQYF,TGTGCCAGCACCCTCCAGGGGACAGATACGCAGTATTTT
.,.,TRBV19,TRBJ2-3,CASQVIYRGLTDTQYF,TGTGCCAGTCAAGTAATCTACAGGGGACTCACAGATACGCAGTATTTT
TRBD2,.,TRBV9,TRBJ2-3,CASSVRPSGYTDTQYF,TGTGCCAGCAGCGTAAGGCCTAGCGGATACACAGATACGCAGTATTTT
.,.,TRBV28,TRBJ2-1,CASSTRGNEQFF,TGTGCCAGCAGTACCAGGGGCAATGAGCAGTTCTTC
TRBD1,.,TRBV28,TRBJ1-2,CASSSQGNGYTF,TGTGCCAGCAGTTCACAGGGGAATGGCTACACCTTC
.,.,TRBV29-1,TRBJ2-7,CSVEIGASYEQYF,TGCAGCGTTGAAATAGGGGCCTCCTACGAGCAGTACTTC
.,.,TRBV18,TRBJ1-1,CASSPAGMNTEAFF,TGTGCCAGCTCACCAGCAGGAATGAACACTGAAGCTTTCTTT
TRBD2,.,TRBV9,TRBJ2-3,CASSAKGLAGVSSTDTQYF,TGTGCCAGCAGCGCGAAGGGACTAGCGGGGGTGTCTAGCACAGATACGCAGTATTTT
.,.,TRBV5-1,TRBJ1-6,CASNAGLNYSPLHF,TGCGCCAGCAACGCGGGACTGAACTATTCACCCCTCCACTTT